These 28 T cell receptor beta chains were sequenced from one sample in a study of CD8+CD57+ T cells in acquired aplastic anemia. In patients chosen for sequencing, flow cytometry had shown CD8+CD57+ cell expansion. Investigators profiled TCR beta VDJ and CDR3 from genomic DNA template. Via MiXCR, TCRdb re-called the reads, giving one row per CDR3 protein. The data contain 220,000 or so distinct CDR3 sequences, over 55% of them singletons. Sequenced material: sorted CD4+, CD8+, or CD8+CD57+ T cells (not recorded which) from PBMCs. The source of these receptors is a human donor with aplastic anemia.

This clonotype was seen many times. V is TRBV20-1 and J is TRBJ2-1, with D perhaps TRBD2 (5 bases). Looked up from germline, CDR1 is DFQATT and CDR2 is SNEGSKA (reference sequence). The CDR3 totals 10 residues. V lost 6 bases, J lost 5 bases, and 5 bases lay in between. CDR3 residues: CSAGDNEQFF. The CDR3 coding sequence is TGCAGTGCCGGGGACAATGAGCAGTTCTTC.

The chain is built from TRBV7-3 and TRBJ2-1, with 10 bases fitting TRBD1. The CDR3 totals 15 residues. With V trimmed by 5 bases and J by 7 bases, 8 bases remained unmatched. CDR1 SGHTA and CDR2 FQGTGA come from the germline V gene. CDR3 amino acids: CASSPEGQGLNEQFF. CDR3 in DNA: TGTGCCAGCAGCCCAGAGGGACAGGGGTTGAATGAGCAGTTCTTC.

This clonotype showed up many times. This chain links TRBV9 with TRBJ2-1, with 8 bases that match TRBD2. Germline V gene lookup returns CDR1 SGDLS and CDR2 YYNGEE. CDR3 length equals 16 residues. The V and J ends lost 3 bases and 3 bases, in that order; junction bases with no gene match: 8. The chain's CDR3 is CASSALGGAGYNEQFF. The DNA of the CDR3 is TGTGCCAGCAGCGCACTCGGGGGGGCGGGCTACAATGAGCAGTTCTTC. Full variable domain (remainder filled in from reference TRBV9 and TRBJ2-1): DSGVTQTPKHLITATGQRVTLRCSPRSGDLSVYWYQQSLDQGLQFLIQYYNGEERAKGNILERFSAQQFPDLHSELNLSSLELGDSALYFCASSALGGAGYNEQFFGPGTRLTVL.

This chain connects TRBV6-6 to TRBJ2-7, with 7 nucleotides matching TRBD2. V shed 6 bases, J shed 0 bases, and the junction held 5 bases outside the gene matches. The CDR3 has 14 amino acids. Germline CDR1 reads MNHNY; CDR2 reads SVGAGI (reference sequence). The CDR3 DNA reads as TGTGCCAGCAGGCCCGGCGGGAGCTCCTACGAGCAGTACTTC. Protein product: CASRPGGSSYEQYF.

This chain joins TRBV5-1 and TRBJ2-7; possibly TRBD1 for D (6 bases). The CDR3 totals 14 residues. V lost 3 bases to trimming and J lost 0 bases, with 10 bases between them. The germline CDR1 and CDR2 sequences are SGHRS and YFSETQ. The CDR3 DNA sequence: TGCGCCAGCAGCTGGGGGCTACCCTCCTACGAGCAGTACTTC. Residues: CASSWGLPSYEQYF.

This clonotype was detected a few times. Written as DNA, the CDR3 is TGTGCCAGCAGCGCCACTCCGGGACTAGACACAGATACGCAGTATTTT. Translated: CASSATPGLDTDTQYF. J is TRBJ2-3 and V is TRBV7-9; TRBD2 agrees at 8 bases. Germline assignment: CDR1 SEHNR and CDR2 FQNEAQ (reference sequence). V was pared by 5 bases and J by 2 bases, with 9 bases of the junction left unmatched. This CDR3 is 16 amino acids long.

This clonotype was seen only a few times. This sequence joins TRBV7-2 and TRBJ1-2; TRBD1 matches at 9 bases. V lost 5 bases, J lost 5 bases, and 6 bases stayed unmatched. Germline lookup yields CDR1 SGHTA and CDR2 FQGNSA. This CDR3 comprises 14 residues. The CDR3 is CASSPGGTGYGYTF. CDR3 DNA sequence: TGTGCCAGCAGCCCGGGCGGGACAGGGTATGGCTACACCTTC.

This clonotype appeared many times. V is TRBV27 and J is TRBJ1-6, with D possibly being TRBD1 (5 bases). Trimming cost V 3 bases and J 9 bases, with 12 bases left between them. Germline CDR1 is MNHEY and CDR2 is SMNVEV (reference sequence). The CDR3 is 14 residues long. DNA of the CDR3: TGTGCCAGCAGTTTGAAGACGGGGGTTTCACCCCTCCACTTT. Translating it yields CASSLKTGVSPLHF.

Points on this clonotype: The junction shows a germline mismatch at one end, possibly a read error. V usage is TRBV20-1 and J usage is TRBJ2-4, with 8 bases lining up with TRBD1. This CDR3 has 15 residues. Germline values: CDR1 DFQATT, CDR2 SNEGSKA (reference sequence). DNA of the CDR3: TGCAGTGCCAGAGGACAGGGAGATGCCAAAAACATTCAGTACTTC. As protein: CSARGQGDAKNIQYF.

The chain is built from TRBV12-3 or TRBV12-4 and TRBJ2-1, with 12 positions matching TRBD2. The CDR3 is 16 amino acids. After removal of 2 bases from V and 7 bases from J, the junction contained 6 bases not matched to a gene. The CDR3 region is CASSLRLAGAGNEQFF. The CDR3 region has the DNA TGTGCCAGCAGTTTAAGACTAGCGGGAGCGGGGAATGAGCAGTTCTTC.

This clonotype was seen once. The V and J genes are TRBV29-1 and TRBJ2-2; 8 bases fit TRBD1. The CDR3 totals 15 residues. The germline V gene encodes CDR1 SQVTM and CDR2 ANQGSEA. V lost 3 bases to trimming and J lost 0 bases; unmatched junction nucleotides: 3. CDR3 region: CSVEGTGANTGELFF. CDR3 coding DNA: TGCAGCGTTGAGGGGACAGGAGCGAACACCGGGGAGCTGTTTTTT.

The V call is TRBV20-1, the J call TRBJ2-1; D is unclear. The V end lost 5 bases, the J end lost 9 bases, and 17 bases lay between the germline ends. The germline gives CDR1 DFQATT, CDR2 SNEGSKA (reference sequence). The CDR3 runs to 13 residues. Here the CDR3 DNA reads TGCAGTGCTGATAAGACCAGTCGCCTTGAGCAGTTCTTC. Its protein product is CSADKTSRLEQFF.

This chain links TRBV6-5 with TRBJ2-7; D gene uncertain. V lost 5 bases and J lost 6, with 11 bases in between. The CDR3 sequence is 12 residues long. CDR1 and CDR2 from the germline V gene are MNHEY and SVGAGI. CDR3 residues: CASSPNTVEQYF. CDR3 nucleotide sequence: TGTGCCAGCAGTCCGAACACCGTCGAGCAGTACTTC.

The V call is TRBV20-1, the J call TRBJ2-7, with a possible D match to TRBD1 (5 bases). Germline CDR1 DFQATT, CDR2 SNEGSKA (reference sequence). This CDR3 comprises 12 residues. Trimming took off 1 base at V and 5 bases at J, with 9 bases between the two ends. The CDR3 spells CSARGRRDEQYF. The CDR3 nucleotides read TGCAGTGCTAGAGGTCGCAGGGACGAGCAGTACTTC.

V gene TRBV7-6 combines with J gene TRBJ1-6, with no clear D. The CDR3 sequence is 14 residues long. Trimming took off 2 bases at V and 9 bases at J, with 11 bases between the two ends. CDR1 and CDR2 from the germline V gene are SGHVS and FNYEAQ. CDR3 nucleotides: TGTGCCAGCAGCTTATCTCTCGGCCCTTCACCCCTCCACTTT. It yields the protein CASSLSLGPSPLHF.

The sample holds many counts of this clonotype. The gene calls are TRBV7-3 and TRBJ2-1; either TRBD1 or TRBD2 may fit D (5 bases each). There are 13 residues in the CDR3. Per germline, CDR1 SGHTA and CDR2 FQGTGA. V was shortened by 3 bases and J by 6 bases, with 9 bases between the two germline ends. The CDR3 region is CASSFNGGNEQFF. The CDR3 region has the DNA TGTGCCAGCAGCTTTAATGGGGGCAATGAGCAGTTCTTC.

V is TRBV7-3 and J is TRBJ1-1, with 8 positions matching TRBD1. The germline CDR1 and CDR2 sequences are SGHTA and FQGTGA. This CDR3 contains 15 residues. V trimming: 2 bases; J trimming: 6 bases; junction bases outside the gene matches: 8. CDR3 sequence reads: CASSLQGARGPEAFF. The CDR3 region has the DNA TGTGCCAGCAGCTTACAGGGGGCGCGGGGGCCTGAAGCTTTCTTT.

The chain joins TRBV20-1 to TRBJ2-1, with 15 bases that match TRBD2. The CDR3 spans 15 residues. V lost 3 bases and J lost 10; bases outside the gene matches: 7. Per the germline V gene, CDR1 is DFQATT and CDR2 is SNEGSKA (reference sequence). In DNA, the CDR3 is TGCAGTGCTAGTGGTGGACTAGCGGGAGGGAGGGAGCAGTTCTTC. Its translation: CSASGGLAGGREQFF.

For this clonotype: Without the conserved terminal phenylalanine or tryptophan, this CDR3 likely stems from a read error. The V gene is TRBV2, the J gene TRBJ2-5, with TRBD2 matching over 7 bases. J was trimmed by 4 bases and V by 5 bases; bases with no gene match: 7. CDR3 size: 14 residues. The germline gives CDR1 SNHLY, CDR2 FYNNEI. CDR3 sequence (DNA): TGTGCCAGCAGTTTATTGGCTAGCGGAGAGACCCAGTACCTC. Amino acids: CASSLLASGETQYL.

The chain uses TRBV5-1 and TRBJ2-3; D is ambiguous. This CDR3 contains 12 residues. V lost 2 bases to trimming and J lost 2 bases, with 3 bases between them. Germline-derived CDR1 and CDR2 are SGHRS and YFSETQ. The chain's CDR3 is CASSLTTDTQYF. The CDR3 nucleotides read TGCGCCAGCAGCTTAACCACAGATACGCAGTATTTT.

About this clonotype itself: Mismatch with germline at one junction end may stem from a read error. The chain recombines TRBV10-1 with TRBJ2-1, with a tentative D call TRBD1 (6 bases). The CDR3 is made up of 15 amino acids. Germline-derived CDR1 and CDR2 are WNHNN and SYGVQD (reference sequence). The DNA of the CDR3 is TGCGCCAGCAGTGTACAGGGCTCGTCCTACAATGAGCAGTCCTTC. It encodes CASSVQGSSYNEQSF.

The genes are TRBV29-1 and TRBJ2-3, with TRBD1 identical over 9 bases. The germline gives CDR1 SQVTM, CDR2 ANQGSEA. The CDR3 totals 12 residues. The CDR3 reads CAVGTGSDTQYF. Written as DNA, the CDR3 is TGCGCCGTGGGGACAGGGTCAGATACGCAGTATTTT.

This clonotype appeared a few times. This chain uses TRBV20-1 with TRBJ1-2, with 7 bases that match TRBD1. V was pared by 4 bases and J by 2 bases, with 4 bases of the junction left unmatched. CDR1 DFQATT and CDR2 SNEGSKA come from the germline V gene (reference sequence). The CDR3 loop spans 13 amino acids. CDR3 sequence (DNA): TGCAGTGCTACGACAGGGAGGAACTATGGCTACACCTTC. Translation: CSATTGRNYGYTF.

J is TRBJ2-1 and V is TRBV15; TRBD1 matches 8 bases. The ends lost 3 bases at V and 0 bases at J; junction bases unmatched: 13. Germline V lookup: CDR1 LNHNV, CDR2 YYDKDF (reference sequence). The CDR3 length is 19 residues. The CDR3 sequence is CATSSSRSGQDYSYNEQFF. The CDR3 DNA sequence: TGTGCCACCAGCAGCTCCAGGTCGGGACAGGACTACTCCTACAATGAGCAGTTCTTC.

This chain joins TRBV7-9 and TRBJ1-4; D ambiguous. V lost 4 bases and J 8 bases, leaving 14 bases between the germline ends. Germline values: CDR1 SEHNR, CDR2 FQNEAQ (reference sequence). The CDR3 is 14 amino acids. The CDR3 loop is CASSSRTEGEKLFF. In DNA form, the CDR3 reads TGTGCCAGCAGCTCCCGAACGGAGGGCGAAAAACTGTTTTTT. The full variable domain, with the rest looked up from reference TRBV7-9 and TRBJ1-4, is DTGVSQNPRHKITKRGQNVTFRCDPISEHNRLYWYRQTLGQGPEFLTYFQNEAQLEKSRLLSDRFSAERPKGSFSTLEIQRTEQGDSAMYLCASSSRTEGEKLFFGSGTQLSVL.

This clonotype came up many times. The CDR3 sequence is CASSQVWGEHQETQYF. The CDR3 DNA reads as TGTGCCAGCAGCCAAGTTTGGGGGGAGCACCAAGAGACCCAGTACTTC. This chain connects TRBV3-1 to TRBJ2-5; D perhaps matches TRBD2 (6 bases). With 1 base removed from V and 0 bases from J, the gap between germline ends came to 12 bases. Germline-derived CDR1 and CDR2 are LGHDT and YNNKEL (reference sequence). This CDR3 has 16 residues.

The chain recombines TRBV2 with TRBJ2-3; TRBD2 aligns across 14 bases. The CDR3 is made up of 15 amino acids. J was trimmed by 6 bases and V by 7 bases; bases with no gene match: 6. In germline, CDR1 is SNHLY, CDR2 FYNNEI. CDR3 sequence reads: CASTLTSGGADTQYF. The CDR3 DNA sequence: TGTGCCAGCACCCTGACTAGCGGGGGGGCCGATACGCAGTATTTT. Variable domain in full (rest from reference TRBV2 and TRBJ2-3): EPEVTQTPSHQVTQMGQEVILRCVPISNHLYFYWYRQILGQKVEFLVSFYNNEISEKSEIFDDQFSVERPDGSNFTLKIRSTKLEDSAMYFCASTLTSGGADTQYFGPGTRLTVL.

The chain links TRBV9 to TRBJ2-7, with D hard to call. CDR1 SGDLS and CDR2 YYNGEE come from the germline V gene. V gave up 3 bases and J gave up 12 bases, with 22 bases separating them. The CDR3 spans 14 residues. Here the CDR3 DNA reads TGTGCCAGCAGCGCCCCCGGTACACCTTACGTGATGTACTTC. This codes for CASSAPGTPYVMYF.